This section outlines one T cell receptor (beta chain) sequence together with its context. Its antigen target is currently unknown. Per-base qualities were not stored, and no clone one base away is much larger. CDR1 and CDR2 are read off the germline V gene (reference sequence) as SEHNR and FQNEAQ. The CDR3 goes from the cysteine to the phenylalanine over 13 residues. The DNA shown is the 39-base CDR3, in frame from base 1. The trim is 3 bases for V and 9 bases for J, with a gap of 12 bases between the germline ends. This sample is drawn from a study of CD8 T cells in ankylosing spondylitis (dated by TCRdb to 2016 to 2017). Describing the broader study: The study profiled T cell receptor beta repertoires in healthy donors and ankylosing spondylitis patients to find disease-linked TCR variants. Peripheral blood was sampled, and synovial fluid was also collected from ankylosing spondylitis patients. The whole study cohort included some 100 healthy donors and 25 or so ankylosing spondylitis patients. On the study overall, not on this receptor specifically: A CD8+ phenotype was shown by the disease-linked clones, which were found at relatively low frequencies in peripheral blood. Blood from ankylosing spondylitis patients appeared to be characterized by a TCR beta motif made up of several highly homologous amino acid variants. Some of the motif variants had been reported before in the synovial fluid and blood of reactive arthritis patients, a finding that suggests common disease-initiation mechanisms. Significant enrichment of the disease-linked clones was reported in matched synovial fluid samples from ankylosing spondylitis patients.

The data were produced on an Illumina HiSeq 2500. Quantitative 5'-RACE with molecular barcodes was used to prepare TCR beta libraries. Per the authors' processing: To identify disease-linked TCR variants, a new computational method was used, one built on a probabilistic model of VDJ rearrangement. TCRdb reprocessed the public reads (quality trimming at Q25 with fastp, clone calling with MiXCR) and kept in-frame beta chains. Each record represents a unique CDR3 protein, reported with the most common genes and DNA among its rows. The V and J calls reflect TCRdb's pipeline rather than the authors' work. This sample comprises a few hundred thousand distinct CDR3 sequences, 20% to 25% of them detected only once. Clones ranked in the top ten supply less than 15% of the sample.

Input material: blood, either unsorted or a sorted T cell fraction (not recorded which). The source of this sequence is a male donor with ankylosing spondylitis or in good health (not recorded which). The rearrangement joined TRBV7-9 to TRBJ2-1; the D gene cannot be resolved reliably. DNA sequence: TGTGCCAGCAGCTTGATCCAACCACCTGAGCAGTTCTTC. Its protein product is CASSLIQPPEQFF.